This T cell receptor (beta chain) was obtained from a study of T cell repertoires in cytomegalovirus infection. Overall study context: CMV infection plus the matching HLA type was flagged by public TCR beta signatures.

Looked up from germline, CDR1 is SNHLY and CDR2 is FYNNEI. V was shortened by 4 bases and J by 4 bases, with 10 bases between the two germline ends. The CDR3 runs to 13 residues. TCRdb independently ran MiXCR on the reads; one entry per CDR3 protein. The table includes 120,000 to 150,000 distinct CDR3 sequences, about 6% detected once. This clonotype was counted at least ten times. The TCR originated in a human donor in good health (CMV status not recorded). Some clones in this sample may be carry-over from other donors' samples. This sequence joins TRBV2 and TRBJ1-1; D gene ambiguous. The sample was PBMCs. The DNA for the CDR3 is TGTGCCAGCAGTGGCGGGGAGGGCACTGAAGCTTTCTTT. As protein: CASSGGEGTEAFF.